Included here is one TCR beta chain sequence, with context. Its antigen remains unknown. This sample is drawn from a study of cytomegalovirus exposure and HLA in healthy donors. Overall study results and limits: The study assumed roughly uniform donor sequencing depth for presence/absence analyses. Among the CMV-associated chains, a few were confirmed in vitro as specific for CMV antigens. Differences between HLA loci emerged in a later analysis of TCR association rates, with DRB1 most and HLA-C fewest.

PCR involved 60 Vbeta and 13 Jbeta primers. Generated by immunoSEQ multiplex PCR, the TCRdb table keeps only in-frame clones and is missing some. The table includes around 92,000 clones, roughly four fifths detected once. Sequenced material: PBMCs. The clonotype comes from a human donor in good health.

The CDR3 sequence: CASRLGQGYQPQHF. CDR3 DNA: TGTGCCAGTAGGTTGGGACAGGGGTATCAGCCCCAGCATTTT. The genes are TRBV19 and TRBJ1-5, with 10 bases fitting TRBD1. Per the germline V gene, CDR1 is LNHDA and CDR2 is SQIVND (reference sequence). The CDR3 runs 14 residues. J gave up 5 bases and V 6 bases, and 4 bases lay outside the gene matches.